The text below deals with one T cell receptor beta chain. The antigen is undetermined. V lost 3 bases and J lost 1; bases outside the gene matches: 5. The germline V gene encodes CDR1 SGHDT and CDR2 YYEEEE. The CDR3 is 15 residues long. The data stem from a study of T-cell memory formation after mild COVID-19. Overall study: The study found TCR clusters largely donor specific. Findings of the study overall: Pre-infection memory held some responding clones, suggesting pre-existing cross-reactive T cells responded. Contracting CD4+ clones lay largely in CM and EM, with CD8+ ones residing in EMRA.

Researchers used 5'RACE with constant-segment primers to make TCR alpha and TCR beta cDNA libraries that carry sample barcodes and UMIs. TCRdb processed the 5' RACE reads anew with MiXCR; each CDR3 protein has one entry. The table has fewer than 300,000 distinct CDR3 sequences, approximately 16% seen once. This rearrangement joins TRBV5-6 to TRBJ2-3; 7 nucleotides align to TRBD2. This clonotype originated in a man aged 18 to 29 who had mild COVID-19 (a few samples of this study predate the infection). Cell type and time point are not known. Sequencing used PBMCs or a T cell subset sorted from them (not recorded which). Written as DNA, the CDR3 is TGTGCCAGCAGCTCGGCGAGCGGGGGCACAGATACGCAGTATTTT. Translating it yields CASSSASGGTDTQYF.